This entry lists 28 T cell receptor beta chains sequenced from one sample in a study of fetal regulatory T cell absence and autoimmunity. Clones were read by immunoSEQ multiplex PCR, and TCRdb kept only the in-frame ones, dropping some. The sample has about 95,000 clones, about two thirds seen once. Sequencing input: pancreas tissue. All receptors come from a male donor with IPEX syndrome.

The rearrangement links TRBV7-8 to TRBJ2-1, with D perhaps assigned TRBD1 or TRBD2 (5 bases each). CDR3 length: 15 amino acids. V was pared by 0 bases and J by 1 base, with 7 bases between. Germline-derived CDR1 and CDR2 are SGHVS and FQNEAQ. CDR3 sequence (DNA): TGTGCCAGCAGCTTAGCGGGGGTTTCCTACAATGAGCAGTTCTTC. Translating it yields CASSLAGVSYNEQFF.

V and J are TRBV7-2 and TRBJ2-2; D perhaps matches TRBD1 (5 bases). V was pared by 5 bases and J by 0 bases, with 10 bases between. The germline V gene encodes CDR1 SGHTA and CDR2 FQGNSA. The CDR3 runs to 15 residues. The CDR3 coding sequence is TGTGCCAGCAGCATTCAGGGTGCGAACACCGGGGAGCTGTTTTTT. Protein product: CASSIQGANTGELFF.

The chain employs TRBV30 and TRBJ1-6; no firm D call. Germline V gene lookup returns CDR1 GTSNPN and CDR2 SVGIG (reference sequence). The germline V and J ends were trimmed by 5 bases and 0 bases, with 5 bases remaining between them. The CDR3 has 13 residues. CDR3 bases: TGTGCCTGGTCGAGCTCCTATAATTCACCCCTCCACTTT. As protein: CAWSSSYNSPLHF.

This chain joins TRBV14 and TRBJ2-1, with D hard to call. Trimming shortened V by 1 base and J by 4 bases, and 2 bases separated the two germline ends. The CDR3 sequence is 12 residues long. The V gene's germline CDR1 is SGHDN and CDR2 FVKESK. The CDR3 sequence is CASSQGYNEQFF. The DNA for the CDR3 is TGTGCCAGCAGCCAAGGGTACAATGAGCAGTTCTTC.

The chain joins TRBV6-1 to TRBJ1-3, with D hard to call. The CDR3 has 15 amino acids. Germline V CDR1 and CDR2: MNHNS, SASEGT. Deletions cut 6 bases from V and 3 bases from J, with 15 bases between. The CDR3 coding sequence is TGTGCCAGCAGCAAAGAATGGGGATTTGGAAACACCATATATTTT. It translates to CASSKEWGFGNTIYF.

This chain connects TRBV25-1 to TRBJ1-2; D is unresolved. Trimming removed 4 bases from V and 7 bases from J, with 10 bases in between. Germline CDR1 and CDR2: MGHDK and SYGVNS. The CDR3 consists of 12 residues. CDR3 sequence reads: CASSVGQVGYTF. CDR3 coding DNA: TGTGCCAGCAGTGTCGGGCAGGTTGGCTACACCTTC.

The V and J genes are TRBV25-1 and TRBJ1-4; D not certain. CDR3 length equals 10 residues. The V end was cut by 8 bases, the J end by 5 bases, with 3 bases between. Germline V gene data show CDR1 as MGHDK and CDR2 as SYGVNS. Here the CDR3 reads CASGNEKLFF. The CDR3 DNA reads as TGTGCCAGCGGGAATGAAAAACTGTTTTTT.

J is TRBJ2-1 and V is TRBV7-9, with D unclear. In germline, CDR1 is SEHNR, CDR2 FQNEAQ (reference sequence). V lost 1 base and J 0 bases, leaving 10 bases between the germline ends. CDR3 length equals 16 residues. CDR3 in DNA: TGTGCCAGCAGCTTAGACGGGTGGAGCTCCTACAATGAGCAGTTCTTC. It encodes CASSLDGWSSYNEQFF.

J is TRBJ2-2 and V is TRBV5-1; D possibly corresponds to TRBD2 (6 bases). CDR3 size: 16 residues. Trimming removed 4 bases at V and 0 bases at J, with 13 bases between. Germline V gene sequence: CDR1 SGHRS, CDR2 YFSETQ. The CDR3 DNA is TGCGCCAGCAGCCGCCTAGGCGGGACGAACACCGGGGAGCTGTTTTTT. Translated, it gives CASSRLGGTNTGELFF. The full variable domain, completed using reference TRBV5-1 and TRBJ2-2, is KAGVTQTPRYLIKTRGQQVTLSCSPISGHRSVSWYQQTPGQGLQFLFEYFSETQRNKGNFPGRFSGRQFSNSRSEMNVSTLELGDSALYLCASSRLGGTNTGELFFGEGSRLTVL.

This chain links TRBV7-7 with TRBJ1-1, with D unresolved. The CDR3 is 13 residues long. V was clipped by 5 bases and J by 4 bases, with 11 bases between them. Germline-derived CDR1 and CDR2 are SSHAT and FNYEAQ (reference sequence). Written as DNA, the CDR3 is TGTGCCAGCAGCCGAAGGGAGGGCACTGAAGCTTTCTTT. It encodes CASSRREGTEAFF.

This clone was detected only a few times. The chain employs TRBV5-1 and TRBJ2-1; no reliable D call. Germline V gene lookup returns CDR1 SGHRS and CDR2 YFSETQ. The CDR3 is 13 amino acids. The V end lost 4 bases, the J end lost 6 bases, and 11 bases lay between the germline ends. The DNA for the CDR3 is TGCGCCAGCAGCCCTAGGATCGGCAATGAGCAGTTCTTC. Translated, it gives CASSPRIGNEQFF.

This clone is a singleton in its sample. CDR3 region: CASSLAWEQGTDTQYF. The CDR3, as DNA: TGCGCCAGCAGCTTGGCCTGGGAACAGGGAACAGATACGCAGTATTTT. The rearrangement links TRBV5-1 to TRBJ2-3; possibly TRBD1 for D (6 bases). The CDR3 totals 16 residues. The germline V and J ends were trimmed by 0 bases and 3 bases, with 14 bases remaining between them. CDR1 and CDR2 (germline): SGHRS, YFSETQ.

The CDR3 nucleotides read TGCGCCAGCAGCCCCGCAACTAGCGGGGGTCAAGAGACCCAGTACTTC. It encodes CASSPATSGGQETQYF. The J gene is TRBJ2-5, the V gene TRBV5-1, with 11 nucleotides matching TRBD2. Germline V lookup: CDR1 SGHRS, CDR2 YFSETQ. The ends lost 4 bases at V and 2 bases at J; junction bases unmatched: 7. This CDR3 spans 16 amino acids.

The chain couples TRBV7-9 to TRBJ2-1; perhaps TRBD2 as D (5 bases). Germline lookup yields CDR1 SEHNR and CDR2 FQNEAQ (reference sequence). V was cut by 8 bases and J by 2 bases, with 16 bases left in between. This CDR3 comprises 15 residues. The CDR3 DNA is TGTGCCAGCGGCCCCGGCCGGGGTACCTACAATGAGCAGTTCTTC. This sequence encodes CASGPGRGTYNEQFF.

J is TRBJ2-5 and V is TRBV30; TRBD2 matches at 9 bases. The CDR3 extends over 16 amino acids. V lost 0 bases, J lost 1 base, and 6 bases stayed unmatched. CDR1 and CDR2 (germline): GTSNPN, SVGIG (reference sequence). The chain's CDR3 is CAWSVGVAGVQETQYF. In DNA, the CDR3 is TGTGCCTGGAGTGTAGGAGTAGCGGGGGTCCAAGAGACCCAGTACTTC.

The chain uses TRBV19 and TRBJ1-5; no clear D gene. The CDR3 runs to 17 residues. The V and J ends lost 0 bases and 3 bases respectively, with 15 bases between them. Germline values: CDR1 LNHDA, CDR2 SQIVND (reference sequence). The CDR3 region has the DNA TGTGCCAGTAGTATAGATCTTATGACATCCTTCAATCAGCCCCAGCATTTT. Encoded protein: CASSIDLMTSFNQPQHF.

By share, this clone counts as large. The chain joins TRBV6-5 to TRBJ1-2; 8 bases align to TRBD1. The CDR3 totals 15 residues. Trimming cost V 0 bases and J 6 bases; bases outside gene matches: 6. The germline gives CDR1 MNHEY, CDR2 SVGAGI. The CDR3 region has the DNA TGTGCCAGCAGTTACTCACGGGACAGGAGGGATGGCTACACCTTC. It encodes CASSYSRDRRDGYTF.

The chain recombines TRBV5-1 with TRBJ2-5; D is perhaps TRBD2 (6 bases). This CDR3 contains 14 residues. CDR1 SGHRS and CDR2 YFSETQ come from the germline V gene. V was cut by 0 bases and J by 4 bases, with 10 bases left in between. The CDR3 sequence: CASSLGLVGETQYF. For the CDR3, the DNA is TGCGCCAGCAGCTTGGGACTAGTCGGAGAGACCCAGTACTTC.

Comments on this clone: The junction does not match germline at one end; this may be a read error. V is TRBV2 and J is TRBJ2-7; D uncertain. The CDR3 is 15 residues long. CDR1 and CDR2 (germline): SNHLY, FYNNEI. DNA of the CDR3: TGTGCCAGAAGTGGTTTCGGCTTGAGCTCCTACGAGCAGTACTTC. Translation: CARSGFGLSSYEQYF.

The chain carries TRBV5-4 and TRBJ1-4; D is possibly TRBD1 (6 bases). V shed 1 base and J shed 6 bases, with 10 bases lying between them. Germline V CDR1 and CDR2: SGHNT, YYREEE (reference sequence). The CDR3 runs 14 residues. The CDR3 here is CASSLKGGDEKLFF. The CDR3 DNA sequence: TGTGCCAGCAGCTTGAAGGGGGGGGATGAAAAACTGTTTTTT.

CDR3 sequence: CAWSQRGQKNTDTQYF. CDR3 DNA: TGTGCCTGGAGTCAGAGGGGACAGAAGAACACAGATACGCAGTATTTT. The V and J genes are TRBV30 and TRBJ2-3, with 7 bases that match TRBD1. This CDR3 spans 16 amino acids. Germline lookup yields CDR1 GTSNPN and CDR2 SVGIG (reference sequence). With V trimmed by 2 bases and J by 2 bases, 10 bases remained unmatched.

On this clone itself: The sample carries other DNA sequences with the same CDR3. This chain joins TRBV9 and TRBJ2-7; 9 nucleotides agree with TRBD2. This CDR3 contains 15 residues. V trimming: 0 bases; J trimming: 1 base; junction bases outside the gene matches: 2. From germline, CDR1 is SGDLS and CDR2 YYNGEE. The CDR3 DNA is TGTGCCAGCAGCGTAGGAGCGGGAGGTTCCTACGAGCAGTACTTC. Translated: CASSVGAGGSYEQYF.

This chain links TRBV6-1 with TRBJ1-1; D is perhaps TRBD1 (5 bases). The CDR3 sequence is 14 residues long. The V gene lost 1 base and the J gene lost 4 bases, with 10 bases spanning the gap. From germline, CDR1 is MNHNS and CDR2 SASEGT. In nucleotides, the CDR3 is TGTGCCAGCAGTGAAGGGGGGGGAGGCACTGAAGCTTTCTTT. It specifies CASSEGGGGTEAFF.

This chain joins TRBV27 and TRBJ2-1; 11 bases match TRBD2. The trim removed 4 bases at V and 5 bases at J, leaving 10 bases unmatched. The CDR3 has 17 amino acids. CDR1 and CDR2 from the germline V gene are MNHEY and SMNVEV (reference sequence). The CDR3: CASSSTIAGGPNNEQFF. CDR3 DNA sequence: TGTGCCAGCAGTTCTACGATAGCGGGAGGGCCGAACAATGAGCAGTTCTTC.

The CDR3, as DNA: TGTGCCATCAGTGAAACAGCCTATAATTCACCCCTCCACTTT. Translated: CAISETAYNSPLHF. The rearrangement links TRBV10-3 to TRBJ1-6; D is ambiguous. The CDR3 has 14 amino acids. Looked up from germline, CDR1 is ENHRY and CDR2 is SYGVKD. Deletions cut 3 bases from V and 2 bases from J, with 5 bases between.

V and J are TRBV10-2 and TRBJ2-2; a weak D match, TRBD1 (6 bases). Trimming cost V 4 bases and J 4 bases, with 16 bases left between them. The CDR3 has 16 amino acids. The germline gives CDR1 WSHSY, CDR2 SAAADI. The chain's CDR3 is CASSAPVGRGTGELFF. The CDR3 DNA reads as TGCGCCAGCAGTGCTCCGGTGGGCAGGGGCACCGGGGAGCTGTTTTTT.

The V and J genes are TRBV7-8 and TRBJ2-7; 8 bases line up with TRBD2. V trimming: 4 bases; J trimming: 4 bases; junction bases outside the gene matches: 12. The CDR3 consists of 16 residues. Germline assignment: CDR1 SGHVS and CDR2 FQNEAQ. The CDR3 protein is CASSSRGGAPSYEQYF. CDR3 DNA sequence: TGTGCCAGCAGCTCCCGGGGGGGGGCGCCTTCATACGAGCAGTACTTC.

This chain uses TRBV7-2 with TRBJ2-4; TRBD2 agrees at 12 bases. Germline V gene data show CDR1 as SGHTA and CDR2 as FQGNSA. This CDR3 spans 16 amino acids. V trimming: 5 bases; J trimming: 6 bases; junction bases outside the gene matches: 8. The CDR3 DNA follows: TGTGCCAGCAGCCCCTCCCGACTAGCGGGGGCAAACATTCAGTACTTC. Translation: CASSPSRLAGANIQYF.